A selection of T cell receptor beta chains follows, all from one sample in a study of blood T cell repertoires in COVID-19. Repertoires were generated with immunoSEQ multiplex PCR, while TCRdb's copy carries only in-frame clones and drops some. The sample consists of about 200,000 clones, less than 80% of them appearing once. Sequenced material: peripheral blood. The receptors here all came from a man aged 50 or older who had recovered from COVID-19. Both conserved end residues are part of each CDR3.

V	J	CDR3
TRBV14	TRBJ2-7	CASSQGVAGGYEQYF
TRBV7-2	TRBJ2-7	CASSWDRLSYEQYF
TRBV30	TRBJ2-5	CAWSPTSRKTQYF
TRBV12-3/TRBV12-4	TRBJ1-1	CASSLVRGTEAFF
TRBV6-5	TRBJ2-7	CASSYSAGDHRKQYF
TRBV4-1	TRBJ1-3	CASSQGRTPRSTIYF
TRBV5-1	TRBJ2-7	CASSLQGASDEQYF
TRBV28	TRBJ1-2	CASSFSFPVRNHTF
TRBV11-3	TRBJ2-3	CASSSRAGITDTQYF
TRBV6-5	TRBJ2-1	CTTGGDLNEQFF
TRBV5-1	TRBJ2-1	CASSLVAGMVDEQFF
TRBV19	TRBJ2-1	CASSIGLAGVNEQFF
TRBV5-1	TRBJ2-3	CASSLDVATNTDTQYF
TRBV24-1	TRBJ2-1	CATSERLVFVHKAEQFF
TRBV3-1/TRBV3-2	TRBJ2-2	CASSQDLGRLAGVDTGELFF
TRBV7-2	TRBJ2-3	CASSLAVSGVDTQYF
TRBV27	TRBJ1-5	CASSRTFGNQPQHF
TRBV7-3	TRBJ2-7	CASSLVAGESYEQYF
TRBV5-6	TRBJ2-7	CASSLFSGTYYEQYF
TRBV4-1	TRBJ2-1	CASSQDTGRAHNEQFF
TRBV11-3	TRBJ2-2	CASQSEAGDTGELFF
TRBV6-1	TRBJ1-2	CASSEDRVKSYGYTF
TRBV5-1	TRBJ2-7	CASSLAAGTAGSYEQYF
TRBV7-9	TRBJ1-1	CASSSGTGFMGTEAFF
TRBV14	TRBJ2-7	CASSQEIWGSGVQYF
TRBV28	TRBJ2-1	CASRTGGTSGRAPPSSYNEQFF
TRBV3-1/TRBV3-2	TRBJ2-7	CASSQGRTDYYEQYF
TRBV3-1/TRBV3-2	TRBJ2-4	CASSPYFAGGIAKNIQYF
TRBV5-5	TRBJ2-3	CASSPALLAGARGTDTQYF
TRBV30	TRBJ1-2	CALTGGNYGYTF
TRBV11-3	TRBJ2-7	CASSLGVGDRVPYEQYF
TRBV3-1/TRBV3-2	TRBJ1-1	CASTPRGQGLEAFF
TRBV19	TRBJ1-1	CASMTQGPMNTEAFF
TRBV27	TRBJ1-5	CASSRAKGTGGQPQHF
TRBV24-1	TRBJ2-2	CATSDPTEDTGELFF
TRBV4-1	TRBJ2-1	CASSQEPWGASGIQGEQFF
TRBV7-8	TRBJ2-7	CASSASRGSYEQYF
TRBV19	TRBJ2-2	CASSLGGSAGELFF
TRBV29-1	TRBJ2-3	CSVENPLGDTQYF
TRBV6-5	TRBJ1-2	CASSSTGVNYGYTF
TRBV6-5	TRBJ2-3	CASQSVYTQYF
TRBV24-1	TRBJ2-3	CATSDAGSGFTDTQYF